This TCR beta chain was observed in a study of blood T cell repertoires in COVID-19. Looking at the study overall: Samples came from the United States, Italy and Spain, spanning acute and convalescent COVID-19. T cells, B-cell-depleted T cells, or PBMCs provided the cDNA or gDNA that served as material.

The CDR3 covers 13 residues. The V and J ends lost 7 bases and 4 bases, in that order; junction bases with no gene match: 2. Germline CDR1 is SGHNT and CDR2 is YYREEE (reference sequence). Authors' analysis steps: Nucleated cell number was recorded as an estimate derived from reference gene primer amplification. TCRdb's table, derived via immunoSEQ multiplex PCR, lists solely in-frame clones and lacks some. Clonal size and the V and J genes are those of that table, whereas D and trimming came from the DNA. In the table there are some 110,000 clones, roughly nine tenths of which are singletons. The clonotype was recovered from a man aged 70 or older who had recovered from COVID-19. The source material was peripheral blood. The chain is built from TRBV5-4 and TRBJ2-7; 13 bases match TRBD2. CDR3 sequence: CASGLAGVYEQYF. CDR3 DNA: TGTGCCAGCGGACTAGCGGGAGTTTACGAGCAGTACTTC.